The present T cell receptor (beta chain) was sequenced within a study of regulatory T cells in long-lasting Graves disease. General observations from the study: Persistent disease samples used TRBV28, TRBJ1-2 and TRBJ2-5 preferentially. Examination was confined to peripheral blood, excluding thyroid tissue. Persistent-disease Graves' patients showed less TCR diversity than new cases. Few sampled subjects may have lowered accuracy.

Time point in this sample: persistent/refractory GD, antithyroid drugs over 5 years with positive TRAb. There was RNA extracted from PBMCs, and the TCR library was made from it. Construction of TCR beta libraries relied on iRepertoire HTBI primers and on Arm-PCR targeting CDR3 regions. TCRdb called the multiplex PCR reads again in MiXCR, with one record for every CDR3 protein. The repertoire holds hundreds of thousands of distinct CDR3 sequences, with about 21% as singletons. V was trimmed by 5 bases and J by 1 base, leaving 5 bases between them. Germline CDR1 is GTSNPN and CDR2 is SVGIG (reference sequence). The CDR3 sequence is 12 residues long. In this sample, this clonotype turned up many times. What it binds is unknown.

The clonotype was recovered from a female donor with Graves disease. This rearrangement joins TRBV30 to TRBJ2-2; D remains unclear. The material was peripheral blood mononuclear cells (PBMCs), obtained when the disease was refractory, from a patient treated with antithyroid drugs. In nucleotides, the CDR3 is TGTGCCTGGGGGCAGAACACCGGGGAGCTGTTTTTT. Residues: CAWGQNTGELFF.